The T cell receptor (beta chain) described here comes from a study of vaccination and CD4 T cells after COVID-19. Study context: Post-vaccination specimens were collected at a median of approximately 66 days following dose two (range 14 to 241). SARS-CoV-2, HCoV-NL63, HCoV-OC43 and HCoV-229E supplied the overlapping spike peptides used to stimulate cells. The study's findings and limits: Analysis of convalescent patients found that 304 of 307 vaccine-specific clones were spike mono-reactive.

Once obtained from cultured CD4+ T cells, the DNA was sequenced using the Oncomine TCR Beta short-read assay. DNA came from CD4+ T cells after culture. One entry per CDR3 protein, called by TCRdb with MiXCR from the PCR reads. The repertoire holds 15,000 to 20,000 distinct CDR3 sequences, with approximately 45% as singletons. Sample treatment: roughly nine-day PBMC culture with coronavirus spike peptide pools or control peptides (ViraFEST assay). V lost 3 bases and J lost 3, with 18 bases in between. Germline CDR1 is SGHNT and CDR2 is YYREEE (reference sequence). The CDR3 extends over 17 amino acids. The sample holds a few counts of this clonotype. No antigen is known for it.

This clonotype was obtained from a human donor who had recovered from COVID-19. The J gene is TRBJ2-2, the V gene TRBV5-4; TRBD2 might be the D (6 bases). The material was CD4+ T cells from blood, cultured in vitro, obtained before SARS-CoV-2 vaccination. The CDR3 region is CASSSPSGVYDTGELFF. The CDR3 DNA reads TGTGCCAGCAGCTCCCCGTCGGGAGTATACGACACCGGGGAGCTGTTTTTT.